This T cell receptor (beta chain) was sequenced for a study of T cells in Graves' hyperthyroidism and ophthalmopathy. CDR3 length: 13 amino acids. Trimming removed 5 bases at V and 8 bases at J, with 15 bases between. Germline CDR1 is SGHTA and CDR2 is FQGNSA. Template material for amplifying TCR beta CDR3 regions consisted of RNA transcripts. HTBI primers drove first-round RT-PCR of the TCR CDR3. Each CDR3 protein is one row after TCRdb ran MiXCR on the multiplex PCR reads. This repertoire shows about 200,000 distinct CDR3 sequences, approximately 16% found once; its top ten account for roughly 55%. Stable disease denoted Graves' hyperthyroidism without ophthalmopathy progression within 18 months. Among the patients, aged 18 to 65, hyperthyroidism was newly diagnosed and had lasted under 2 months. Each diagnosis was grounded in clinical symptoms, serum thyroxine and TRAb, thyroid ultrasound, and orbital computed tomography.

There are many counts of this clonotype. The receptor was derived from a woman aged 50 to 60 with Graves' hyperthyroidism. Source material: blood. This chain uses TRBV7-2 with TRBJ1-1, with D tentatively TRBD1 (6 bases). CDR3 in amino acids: CASSERQEPEAFF. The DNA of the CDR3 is TGTGCCAGCAGCGAAAGACAGGAACCCGAAGCTTTCTTT. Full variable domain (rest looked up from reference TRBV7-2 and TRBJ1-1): GAGVSQSPSNKVTEKGKDVELRCDPISGHTALYWYRQSLGQGLEFLIYFQGNSAPDKSGLPSDRFSAERTGGSVSTLTIQRTQQEDSAVYLCASSERQEPEAFFGQGTRLTVV.